Each of the 17 T cell receptor beta chains below was sequenced from the same sample in a study of cytomegalovirus exposure and HLA in healthy donors. Researchers ran the PCR with 60 Vbeta and 13 Jbeta primers. Assay used: immunoSEQ multiplex PCR; TCRdb lists only in-frame clones, some missing. The data contain 150,000 or so clones, over 60% of them seen just once; the ten biggest clones take up approximately 13%. The sample comprised PBMCs. The receptors originated from a middle-aged man in good health and CMV-seropositive.

The rearrangement joins TRBV28 to TRBJ1-2; D is uncertain. Germline CDR1 reads MDHEN; CDR2 reads SYDVKM. The V gene lost 4 bases and the J gene lost 2 bases, with 14 bases spanning the gap. CDR3 size: 15 residues. This chain's CDR3 is CASSSPPRGNYGYTF. CDR3 nucleotides: TGTGCCAGCAGTTCCCCTCCTCGAGGGAACTATGGCTACACCTTC.

This sequence joins TRBV28 and TRBJ1-2, with D possibly being TRBD1 (6 bases). V lost 5 bases and J lost 6, with 16 bases in between. The germline gives CDR1 MDHEN, CDR2 SYDVKM. CDR3 size: 14 residues. The CDR3 loop is CASSMTGLGHGYTF. The CDR3 region has the DNA TGTGCCAGCAGTATGACAGGCCTGGGCCATGGCTACACCTTC.

The chain combines TRBV25-1 with TRBJ2-5; 9 bases map to TRBD1. The V and J ends lost 6 bases and 3 bases, in that order; junction bases with no gene match: 8. The CDR3 is made up of 15 amino acids. CDR1 and CDR2 from the germline V gene are MGHDK and SYGVNS. In DNA form, the CDR3 reads TGTGCCAGCAGCCTATTTGGGACAGGGAAAGAGACCCAGTACTTC. It yields the protein CASSLFGTGKETQYF.

The chain recombines TRBV13 with TRBJ2-1, with a possible D match to TRBD2 (6 bases). Deletions cut 2 bases from V and 0 bases from J, with 14 bases between. This CDR3 is built from 17 residues. Per the germline V gene, CDR1 is PRHDT and CDR2 is FYEKMQ (reference sequence). The CDR3 sequence: CASSLMFRDSSYNEQFF. The CDR3 DNA is TGTGCCAGCAGCTTAATGTTCCGGGACTCCTCCTACAATGAGCAGTTCTTC.

The chain combines TRBV19 with TRBJ2-1; 7 bases agree with TRBD1. CDR1 is LNHDA and CDR2 is SQIVND in the germline V gene (reference sequence). J lost 10 bases, V lost 8 bases, and 14 bases had no gene match. CDR3 length equals 14 residues. CDR3 bases: TGTGCCAGTCCAGACAGGGCCTTCGTTCTGGAGCAGTTCTTC. Its protein product is CASPDRAFVLEQFF. Based on the CDR3 plus reference TRBV19 and TRBJ2-1, the full variable domain is DGGITQSPKYLFRKEGQNVTLSCEQNLNHDAMYWYRQDPGQGLRLIYYSQIVNDFQKGDIAEGYSVSREKKESFPLTVTSAQKNPTAFYLCASPDRAFVLEQFFGPGTRLTVL.

The chain links TRBV5-1 to TRBJ2-7; a weak D match, TRBD2 (6 bases). The germline gives CDR1 SGHRS, CDR2 YFSETQ. The CDR3 is 15 amino acids. The ends were cut back, 3 bases at V and 2 bases at J, with 15 bases in the middle. The CDR3 sequence is CASSWGERSAYEQYF. The CDR3 DNA is TGCGCCAGCAGCTGGGGGGAGAGGTCGGCCTACGAGCAGTACTTC.

This clone was recorded only once. The chain employs TRBV30 and TRBJ1-2, with D hard to call. Between the trimmed V and J ends, which lost 2 bases and 2 bases, there was a span of 6 bases. CDR1 is GTSNPN and CDR2 is SVGIG in the germline V gene (reference sequence). The CDR3 has 12 residues. The CDR3 sequence: CAWSRGNYGYTF. The CDR3 DNA follows: TGTGCCTGGAGTCGCGGAAACTATGGCTACACCTTC. Using reference TRBV30 and TRBJ1-2 for the parts outside the CDR3, the full variable domain is SQTIHQWPATLVQPVGSPLSLECTVEGTSNPNLYWYRQAAGRGLQLLFYSVGIGQISSEVPQNLSASRPQDRQFILSSKKLLLSDSGFYLCAWSRGNYGYTFGSGTRLTVV.

This chain joins TRBV27 and TRBJ1-5; D gene uncertain. The CDR3 is 12 residues long. CDR1 is MNHEY and CDR2 is SMNVEV in the germline V gene (reference sequence). V was clipped by 5 bases and J by 4 bases, with 6 bases between them. Here the CDR3 DNA reads TGTGCCAGCAGTCGGGGTAATCAGCCCCAGCATTTT. Amino acids: CASSRGNQPQHF.

This rearrangement joins TRBV7-9 to TRBJ2-5; D is perhaps TRBD2 (6 bases). Germline-derived CDR1 and CDR2 are SEHNR and FQNEAQ (reference sequence). This CDR3 spans 14 amino acids. Deletions cut 5 bases from V and 0 bases from J, with 10 bases between. Written as DNA, the CDR3 is TGTGCCAGCAGCCCGGGACTGAACCAAGAGACCCAGTACTTC. This sequence encodes CASSPGLNQETQYF.

The genes are TRBV5-6 and TRBJ1-3, with D perhaps TRBD1 (5 bases). The CDR3 extends over 15 amino acids. Germline CDR1 is SGHDT and CDR2 is YYEEEE. Trimming cost V 4 bases and J 0 bases, with 11 bases left between them. The CDR3 protein is CASSVGDFSGNTIYF. CDR3 in DNA: TGTGCCAGCAGCGTAGGGGATTTCTCTGGAAACACCATATATTTT.

This clone came up a few times. Other DNA sequences from this sample encode an identical CDR3 as well. V usage is TRBV5-4 and J usage is TRBJ2-7; TRBD2 matches 11 bases. V was pared by 4 bases and J by 2 bases, with 5 bases of the junction left unmatched. The CDR3 totals 15 residues. Germline assignment: CDR1 SGHNT and CDR2 YYREEE (reference sequence). In DNA, the CDR3 is TGTGCCAGCAGCCGGGGGACTAGCGGCACCTACGAGCAGTACTTC. This sequence encodes CASSRGTSGTYEQYF. Based on the CDR3 plus reference TRBV5-4 and TRBJ2-7, the full variable domain is ETGVTQSPTHLIKTRGQQVTLRCSSQSGHNTVSWYQQALGQGPQFIFQYYREEENGRGNFPPRFSGLQFPNYSSELNVNALELDDSALYLCASSRGTSGTYEQYFGPGTRLTVT.

The chain recombines TRBV15 with TRBJ2-1; tentative D call: TRBD2 (5 bases). Between the trimmed V and J ends, which lost 8 bases and 6 bases, there was a span of 17 bases. Germline-derived CDR1 and CDR2 are LNHNV and YYDKDF (reference sequence). The CDR3 totals 14 residues. The chain's CDR3 is CATEGGRPPNEQFF. The CDR3 region has the DNA TGTGCCACCGAGGGCGGGCGACCCCCCAATGAGCAGTTCTTC.

The chain couples TRBV4-2 to TRBJ2-3; TRBD1 is a possible D gene (5 bases). There are 15 residues in the CDR3. From germline, CDR1 is LGHNA and CDR2 YNFKEQ. Between the trimmed V and J ends, which lost 4 bases and 3 bases, there was a span of 14 bases. The CDR3 here is CASSPRARGTDTQYF. The CDR3 coding sequence is TGTGCCAGCAGCCCCAGGGCCCGCGGTACAGATACGCAGTATTTT.

The rearrangement joins TRBV5-5 to TRBJ2-3; 7 bases are a match to TRBD1. Per the germline V gene, CDR1 is SGHKS and CDR2 is YYEKEE (reference sequence). V was pared by 6 bases and J by 2 bases, with 12 bases of the junction left unmatched. CDR3 length: 16 residues. The CDR3 nucleotides are TGTGCCAGCACCTCACACGGGGACAGAGACACAGATACGCAGTATTTT. Amino acids: CASTSHGDRDTDTQYF.

The chain employs TRBV27 and TRBJ1-2; 9 bases align to TRBD1. J was trimmed by 8 bases and V by 6 bases; bases with no gene match: 10. CDR3 length: 14 amino acids. From germline, CDR1 is MNHEY and CDR2 SMNVEV (reference sequence). The CDR3 nucleotides are TGTGCCAGCAGGAGGACAGGGGCGGGCTTCGGCTACACCTTC. This sequence encodes CASRRTGAGFGYTF.

This clone was seen just once. The chain couples TRBV15 to TRBJ2-7, with TRBD1 identical over 9 bases. The CDR3 is 15 residues long. The germline CDR1 and CDR2 sequences are LNHNV and YYDKDF (reference sequence). J gave up 2 bases and V 5 bases, and 7 bases lay outside the gene matches. The CDR3 coding sequence is TGTGCCACCAGCGAGGGGGACAGGGAAACCTACGAGCAGTACTTC. This encodes CATSEGDRETYEQYF.

V gene TRBV10-3 combines with J gene TRBJ1-4, with TRBD1 matching over 9 bases. Losses at the gene ends were 10 bases for V and 7 bases for J; bases not matched to a gene: 16. Germline values: CDR1 ENHRY, CDR2 SYGVKD. The CDR3 has 16 residues. This CDR3 is CASATGGPGLGEKLFF. The CDR3 nucleotides read TGTGCCAGCGCAACAGGGGGCCCGGGATTAGGTGAAAAACTGTTTTTT.